The entry that follows covers one T cell receptor (beta chain) sequence. What it recognizes is unknown. A junction end diverges from the germline sequence, so it may reflect a read error. Stable disease denoted Graves' hyperthyroidism without ophthalmopathy progression within 18 months. Lactation, pregnancy, other autoimmune disease or uncontrolled infection led to exclusion of patients. CDR3 size: 18 residues. Germline lookup yields CDR1 SSHAT and CDR2 FNYEAQ (reference sequence). This entry belongs to a study of T cells in Graves' hyperthyroidism and ophthalmopathy. There were TCR beta CDR3 regions amplified from RNA transcripts. Initially, a first-round RT-PCR of the TCR CDR3 employed the HTBI primer set. Each CDR3 protein is one row after TCRdb ran MiXCR on the multiplex PCR reads. The table records about 840,000 distinct CDR3 sequences, 38% of them present only once. Overall study findings and caveats: A model of 13 V-J pairs discriminated ophthalmopathy from stable hyperthyroidism. Expanded thyroid clonotypes (above 0.001) were mostly also found in blood.

The genes are TRBV7-7 and TRBJ2-5, with 11 bases identical to TRBD2. The receptor was derived from a man aged 18 to 30 with Graves' hyperthyroidism. Sequencing input: blood. The DNA for the CDR3 is TGTGCTAGCAGCCGAAACGTGCCTAGCGGGGGGACGGTAGAGACCCAGTACTTC. Protein sequence: CASSRNVPSGGTVETQYF.